Each of the 6 T cell receptor beta chains below was sequenced from the same sample in a study of OX40 agonist ivuxolimab in advanced cancers. Library preparation employed the immunoSEQ multiplex PCR assay. TCRdb re-hosts the immuneACCESS table, in-frame sequences only. Its copies lack some clones; in the studies checked, an unresolved V gene accounts for under half of them, and the cause for the rest is not known. This sample lists about 52,000 clones; 65% to 85% were detected once. The ten largest clones capture 3.9% of the sample. The material sequenced was CD4+ or CD8+ T cells sorted from blood, taken in a trial of the OX40 agonist ivuxolimab. Every receptor here comes from an adult with an advanced solid tumor such as melanoma, head and neck, liver or kidney cancer.

The chain links TRBV28 to TRBJ1-3, with TRBD1 identical over 8 bases. CDR3 length: 14 amino acids. The trim removed 5 bases at V and 3 bases at J, leaving 3 bases unmatched. Germline V gives CDR1 MDHEN, CDR2 SYDVKM. Here the CDR3 reads CASSDRGGGNTIYF. CDR3 sequence (DNA): TGTGCCAGCAGTGACAGGGGAGGTGGAAACACCATATATTTT.

The chain links TRBV28 to TRBJ2-7, with a possible D match to TRBD2 (7 bases). Germline loops: CDR1 MDHEN, CDR2 SYDVKM. The CDR3 runs 13 residues. V dropped 3 bases and J dropped 7 bases, with 13 bases sitting between them. The CDR3 loop reads CASSLGGAGEQYF. CDR3 nucleotide sequence: TGTGCCAGCAGTTTGGGGGGGGCTGGAGAGCAGTACTTC.

This chain connects TRBV6-5 to TRBJ2-7; D possibly corresponds to TRBD2 (5 bases). Trimming cost V 8 bases and J 4 bases, with 9 bases left between them. The CDR3 extends over 11 amino acids. Germline V CDR1 and CDR2: MNHEY, SVGAGI. This CDR3 is CASGEGYEQYF. CDR3 nucleotide sequence: TGTGCCAGCGGAGAGGGTTACGAGCAGTACTTC.

The chain's CDR3 is CASSLGPQSSYEQYF. The DNA of the CDR3 is TGTGCCAGCAGCCTGGGTCCACAATCATCCTACGAGCAGTACTTC. This chain links TRBV7-9 with TRBJ2-7; D ambiguous. CDR3 size: 15 residues. Looked up from germline, CDR1 is SEHNR and CDR2 is FQNEAQ (reference sequence). V was clipped by 5 bases and J by 1 base, with 15 bases between them.

The CDR3 nucleotides read TGTGCCAGCAGACGAGAAGTCAATCAGCCCCAGCATTTT. This encodes CASRREVNQPQHF. This chain joins TRBV28 and TRBJ1-5, with D uncertain. Germline values: CDR1 MDHEN, CDR2 SYDVKM. The CDR3 is made up of 13 amino acids. The V end was cut by 6 bases, the J end by 3 bases, with 9 bases between.

This clone showed up just once. This rearrangement joins TRBV5-1 to TRBJ2-5; D may be TRBD2 (6 bases). CDR1 is SGHRS and CDR2 is YFSETQ in the germline V gene. This CDR3 has 17 amino acids. V gave up 0 bases and J gave up 1 base, with 16 bases separating them. CDR3: CASSLGTIQRSQETQYF. In DNA form, the CDR3 reads TGCGCCAGCAGCTTGGGGACTATACAAAGAAGCCAAGAGACCCAGTACTTC.